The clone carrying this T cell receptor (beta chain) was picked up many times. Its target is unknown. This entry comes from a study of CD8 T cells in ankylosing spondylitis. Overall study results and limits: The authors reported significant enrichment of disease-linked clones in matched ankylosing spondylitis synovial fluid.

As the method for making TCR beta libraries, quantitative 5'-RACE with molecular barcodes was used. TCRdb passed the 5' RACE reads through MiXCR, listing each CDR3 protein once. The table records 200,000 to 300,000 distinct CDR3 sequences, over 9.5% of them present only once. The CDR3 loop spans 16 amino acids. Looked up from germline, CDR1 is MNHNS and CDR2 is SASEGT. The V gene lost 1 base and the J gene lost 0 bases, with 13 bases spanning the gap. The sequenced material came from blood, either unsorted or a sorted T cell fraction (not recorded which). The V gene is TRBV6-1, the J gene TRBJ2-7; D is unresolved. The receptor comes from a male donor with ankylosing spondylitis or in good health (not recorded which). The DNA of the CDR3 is TGTGCCAGCAGTGAAGTATCTTACGGATACTCCTACGAGCAGTACTTC. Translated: CASSEVSYGYSYEQYF.